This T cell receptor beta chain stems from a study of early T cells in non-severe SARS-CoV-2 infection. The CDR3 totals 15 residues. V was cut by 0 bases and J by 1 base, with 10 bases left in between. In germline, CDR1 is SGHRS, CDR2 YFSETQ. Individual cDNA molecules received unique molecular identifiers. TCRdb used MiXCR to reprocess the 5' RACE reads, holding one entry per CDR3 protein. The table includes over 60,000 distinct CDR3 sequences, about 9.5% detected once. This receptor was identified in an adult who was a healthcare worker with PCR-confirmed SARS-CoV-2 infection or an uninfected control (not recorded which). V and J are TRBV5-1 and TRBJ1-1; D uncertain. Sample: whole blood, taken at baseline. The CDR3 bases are TGCGCCAGCAGCTTGGGAGGACCGACGAACACTGAAGCTTTCTTT. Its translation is CASSLGGPTNTEAFF.